This T cell receptor beta chain was documented in a study of blood T cell repertoires in COVID-19. The study assigned cohorts using participant-reported clinical history. Generated by immunoSEQ multiplex PCR, the TCRdb table keeps only in-frame clones and is missing some. Of 300,000 to 400,000 clones listed, roughly 90% are singletons. The CDR3 runs 15 residues. Germline CDR1 is ENHRY and CDR2 is SYGVKD. V was cut by 3 bases and J by 5 bases, with 16 bases left in between. Sequenced: PBMCs or T cells enriched from blood (not recorded which). The receptor was isolated from a woman aged 25 to 39 with acute COVID-19. The chain couples TRBV10-3 to TRBJ1-2, with D possibly TRBD1 on 5 matching bases. The CDR3 sequence: CAISESLGGAYGYTF. The CDR3 coding sequence is TGTGCCATCAGTGAAAGTCTGGGAGGGGCTTATGGCTACACCTTC.